A single T cell receptor (beta chain) is shown here with its context. Its antigen is not yet known. No base-level quality is on record; no much larger clone is a single base apart. The sample is drawn from a study of Ad26.COV2.S vaccination and SARS-CoV-2 variants (dated by TCRdb to the early 2020s). With respect to the entire study: Vaccine-arm donors were drawn from COV1001, a multicentre, randomized, double-blind, placebo-controlled phase I-IIa trial of Ad26.COV2.S in healthy adults. Ad26.COV2.S was given intramuscularly at 5x10^10 or 1x10^11 viral particles, as a single shot or as two shots 56 days apart. Investigators did not know the trial group allocation while performing experiments and assessing outcomes. Trial participants were randomized into five groups of five: low-dose or high-dose Ad26.COV2.S given once or twice, or placebo on both occasions. The TCR-sequenced set comprised approximately 32 samples: about 19 Ad26.COV2.S vaccine recipients, 5 placebo recipients and 8 SARS-CoV-2 convalescent individuals. TCRbeta repertoire sequencing was used to assess the specificity and breadth of SARS-CoV-2-reactive T cell receptors after Ad26.COV2.S vaccination. Findings and caveats that apply to the study as a whole: The study lacked the statistical power to compare responses across vaccine doses or regimens. Ad26.COV2.S recipients had higher spike-specific TCR breadth than placebo recipients (P = 0.0014). The authors noted that total T cell responses may have been underestimated by the TCR breadth and depth analyses. After vaccination, spike-specific CD8+ and CD4+ T cell responses were reported to show substantial breadth. Non-spike TCR breadth was comparable between vaccine and placebo recipients, consistent with the vaccine containing only spike.

The immunoSEQ Assay was the method used to sequence TCRbeta CDR3 regions. After extraction, genomic DNA underwent amplification by bias-controlled multiplex PCR, followed by high-throughput sequencing. Per the original workflow: To quantify the absolute abundance of every unique TCRbeta CDR3 region, sequences were collapsed and filtered. T cell fraction was estimated by normalization of TCRbeta template counts to usable DNA, with usable DNA being measured through amplification of reference genes present in all nucleated cells. Repertoire TCRs were annotated as SARS-CoV-2-specific by exact matching of V gene, CDR3 amino acid sequence and J gene to a known reactive TCR set. The reference SARS-CoV-2 TCR set was derived from MIRA and filtered for enrichment in COVID-19-positive ImmuneCODE repertoires, a step that removed public or cross-reactive TCRs. Based on the MIRA antigens, annotated TCRs were further analysed at the level of specific ORF or position within ORF. Depth was the summed frequency of annotated unique rearrangements, while breadth was defined as annotated unique rearrangements over total unique productive rearrangements. Two-sided Wilcoxon rank-sum tests were used to compare TCR breadth between groups. What TCRdb holds here is the immuneACCESS table cut down to in-frame rearrangements. Part of the clones is not present; checked against another copy, under half of the missing clones reflect an unresolved V gene, and the others are unexplained. The D gene and trimming were derived from the DNA, and the V and J assignments and clone size from that table. For this sample the table gives 410,000 or so clones, of which 80% to 95% were detected only once. About 12% of the sample goes to the ten largest clones.

According to the study, the label for this sample's treatment or condition signals: approximately 18 received Ad26.COV2.S at low or high dose, single or two shots; several received placebo; per-sample allocation not given. Repertoires of vaccine and placebo recipients were sequenced from samples collected on day 63 after the first injection. Between 29 July and 7 August 2020, Cohort 1b enrolled 25 adults aged 18-55 years at one site in Boston, USA. Ad26.COV2.S was a replication-incompetent adenovirus type 26 vector expressing a prefusion-stabilized SARS-CoV-2 spike protein from the original Wuhan strain. The CDR3 measures 14 amino acids from cysteine to phenylalanine. Kept here is only the CDR3 DNA, which spans 42 bases and is read in frame from base 1. Per the germline V gene, MNHEY is the CDR1 and SVGAGI is the CDR2. V and J are trimmed by 6 bases and 11 bases, and the gene matches miss 11 bases of the junction.

The chain employs TRBV6-5 and TRBJ1-4, with 8 bases matching TRBD1. The sequence was obtained from a person between 18 and 59 years old who received the Ad26.COV2.S COVID-19 vaccine or a placebo. This specimen was peripheral blood, taken in a trial of Ad26.COV2.S vaccine versus placebo. Read as DNA, the sequence is TGTGCCAGCAGCCCCCAAAGGACAGGGCAGAAACTGTTTTTT. Translated, it gives CASSPQRTGQKLFF.